These 8 T cell receptor beta chains came from one sample sequenced in a study of T cell repertoires in cytomegalovirus infection. TCRdb reprocessed the reads with MiXCR, giving one entry per CDR3 protein. The table has more than 110,000 distinct CDR3 sequences, more than 30% seen once; the top ten hold about 56%. Their cognate antigens are unknown. Sequencing was performed on CD8+ T cells from cultured PBMCs, taken from culture after CMV antigen stimulation. The receptors originated from a human donor in good health (CMV status not recorded). Some clones in this sample may be carry-over from other donors' samples.

A single count supports this clonotype. J is TRBJ1-5 and V is TRBV4-1; no definite D call. The CDR3 is 14 amino acids. V lost 1 base and J 1 base, leaving 5 bases between the germline ends. Germline V gives CDR1 MGHRA, CDR2 YSYEKL. In DNA form, the CDR3 reads TGCGCCAGCAGCCAAGTATTGAGCAATCAGCCCCAGCATTTT. This codes for CASSQVLSNQPQHF.

This clonotype was detected a few times. The chain has TRBV6-5 and TRBJ1-1; D remains ambiguous. V was cut by 6 bases and J by 7 bases, with 18 bases left in between. Germline loops: CDR1 MNHEY, CDR2 SVGAGI. This CDR3 region has 14 residues. The CDR3 DNA sequence: TGTGCCAGCAGAAGTCCGGCAGTCGCACATGAAGCTTTCTTT. Translated, it gives CASRSPAVAHEAFF.

This clonotype was counted once. The chain recombines TRBV11-2 with TRBJ2-1; D is perhaps TRBD1 or TRBD2 (7 bases each). The V gene's germline CDR1 is SGHAT and CDR2 FQNNGV. The ends were cut back, 5 bases at V and 5 bases at J, with 16 bases in the middle. This CDR3 spans 15 amino acids. Written as DNA, the CDR3 is TGTGCCAGCAGCACCCCGACAGGGAGGGACAATGAGCAGTTCTTC. It specifies CASSTPTGRDNEQFF.

This chain links TRBV3-1 with TRBJ2-3, with 7 bases fitting TRBD1. The CDR3 spans 17 residues. In germline, CDR1 is LGHDT, CDR2 YNNKEL (reference sequence). With V trimmed by 1 base and J by 12 bases, 19 bases remained unmatched. This CDR3 is CASSQASGQLLQGFQYF. The CDR3 DNA reads as TGTGCCAGCAGCCAAGCATCGGGACAGCTCCTCCAGGGGTTCCAGTATTTT.

V and J are TRBV12-3 or TRBV12-4 and TRBJ2-5, with 8 positions matching TRBD2. This CDR3 has 13 residues. With V trimmed by 5 bases and J by 5 bases, 4 bases remained unmatched. The CDR3 loop is CASSSGGGETQYF. The DNA of the CDR3 is TGTGCCAGCAGTAGCGGGGGTGGTGAGACCCAGTACTTC.

This chain joins TRBV6-2 or TRBV6-3 and TRBJ2-7, with D possibly TRBD1 on 6 matching bases. The CDR3 totals 14 residues. Germline CDR1 MNHEY, CDR2 SVGEGT. V was trimmed by 7 bases and J by 0 bases, leaving 13 bases between them. CDR3 sequence reads: CASTTGLYSYEQYF. DNA of the CDR3: TGTGCCAGCACTACAGGGTTGTACTCCTACGAGCAGTACTTC.

This clonotype was seen only a few times. The J gene is TRBJ1-1, the V gene TRBV7-9; D is unclear. The ends were cut back, 4 bases at V and 0 bases at J, with 9 bases in the middle. The CDR3 is 14 amino acids. CDR1 and CDR2 from the germline V gene are SEHNR and FQNEAQ (reference sequence). CDR3 loop: CASSSPAVNTEAFF. As DNA, the CDR3 is TGTGCCAGCAGCTCCCCAGCCGTGAACACTGAAGCTTTCTTT.

CDR3 in DNA: TGCGCCAGCAGCCATGGGCGGGGAGCCTACGAGCAGTACTTC. Translation: CASSHGRGAYEQYF. V is TRBV4-1 and J is TRBJ2-7; the D gene is possibly TRBD2 (6 bases). The length of the CDR3 is 14 residues. The ends were cut back, 3 bases at V and 2 bases at J, with 11 bases in the middle. Germline CDR1 reads MGHRA; CDR2 reads YSYEKL.